These T cell receptor beta chains were read from a single sample in a study of cytomegalovirus exposure and HLA in healthy donors. Assay: immunoSEQ multiplex PCR; the TCRdb copy retains only in-frame clones and omits some. The sample lists approximately 210,000 clones; 70% to 80% were seen once. Sequencing input: PBMCs. Receptors were obtained from a woman between 45 and 65 years old in good health and CMV-seronegative. Both conserved end residues are part of each CDR3. D genes are given only for firm matches. Clone size is given for some rows only: seen once, a few or many times, or a class if the clone is expanded.

CDR3 protein: CASTPGITGKTQYF
CDR3 DNA: TGTGCCAGCACCCCGGGGATCACAGGGAAGACCCAGTACTTC
V gene: TRBV6-5
D gene: NA
J gene: TRBJ2-5
clone size: NA

CDR3 protein: CASSRRTTTYEQYF
CDR3 DNA: TGTGCCAGCAGTCGACGGACAACTACCTACGAGCAGTACTTC
V gene: TRBV2
D gene: NA
J gene: TRBJ2-7
clone size: NA

CDR3 protein: CASSLKQGEPQHF
CDR3 DNA: TGTGCCAGCAGCTTAAAACAGGGTGAGCCCCAGCATTTT
V gene: TRBV7-9
D gene: NA
J gene: TRBJ1-5
clone size: NA

CDR3 protein: CASSELTSGQETQYF
CDR3 DNA: TGTGCCAGCAGTGAGTTAACTAGCGGGCAAGAGACCCAGTACTTC
V gene: TRBV25-1
D gene: TRBD2
J gene: TRBJ2-5
clone size: NA

CDR3 protein: CAISEGGTGNQPQHF
CDR3 DNA: TGTGCCATCAGTGAAGGCGGGACAGGGAATCAGCCCCAGCATTTT
V gene: TRBV10-3
D gene: TRBD1
J gene: TRBJ1-5
clone size: NA

CDR3 protein: CASSSDRGTGYEQFF
CDR3 DNA: TGTGCCAGCAGCTCCGACAGGGGGACAGGCTATGAGCAGTTCTTC
V gene: TRBV5-5
D gene: TRBD1
J gene: TRBJ2-1
clone size: NA

CDR3 protein: CASSSGQGYSYNYGYTF
CDR3 DNA: TGTGCCAGTAGTTCAGGACAGGGGTACAGTTATAACTATGGCTACACCTTC
V gene: TRBV19
D gene: TRBD1
J gene: TRBJ1-2
clone size: NA

CDR3 protein: CASRRDSGYTF
CDR3 DNA: TGTGCCAGCAGACGGGACAGTGGCTACACCTTC
V gene: TRBV6-5
D gene: TRBD1
J gene: TRBJ1-2
clone size: NA

CDR3 protein: CASSLIWDRGVSGANVLTF
CDR3 DNA: TGTGCCAGCAGCTTAATCTGGGACAGGGGGGTAAGTGGGGCCAACGTCCTGACTTTC
V gene: TRBV7-9
D gene: TRBD1
J gene: TRBJ2-6
clone size: NA

CDR3 protein: CASSSGQGNSPLHF
CDR3 DNA: TGTGCCAGCAGTTCGGGACAGGGGAATTCACCCCTCCACTTT
V gene: TRBV28
D gene: TRBD1
J gene: TRBJ1-6
clone size: NA

CDR3 protein: CASSAQGFYEQYF
CDR3 DNA: TGTGCCAGCAGTGCTCAGGGGTTCTACGAGCAGTACTTC
V gene: TRBV6-1
D gene: NA
J gene: TRBJ2-7
clone size: NA

CDR3 protein: CASSYGQLYGYTF
CDR3 DNA: TGTGCCAGCAGTTATGGGCAGCTCTATGGCTACACCTTC
V gene: TRBV6-6
D gene: NA
J gene: TRBJ1-2
clone size: NA

CDR3 protein: CASSDGGGNTEAFF
CDR3 DNA: TGTGCCAGCAGTGACGGGGGGGGGAACACTGAAGCTTTCTTT
V gene: TRBV27
D gene: NA
J gene: TRBJ1-1
clone size: NA

CDR3 protein: CASTFRGTGNNEQFF
CDR3 DNA: TGTGCCAGCACCTTTAGGGGGACAGGGAACAATGAGCAGTTCTTC
V gene: TRBV28
D gene: TRBD1
J gene: TRBJ2-1
clone size: NA

CDR3 protein: CASSQGPPSGGSYNEQFF
CDR3 DNA: TGCGCCAGCAGCCAAGGCCCGCCCAGCGGGGGCTCCTACAATGAGCAGTTCTTC
V gene: TRBV4-3
D gene: TRBD2
J gene: TRBJ2-1
clone size: few

CDR3 protein: CASSEAYTQPQHF
CDR3 DNA: TGTGCCAGCAGTGAAGCGTATACTCAGCCCCAGCATTTT
V gene: TRBV6-5
D gene: NA
J gene: TRBJ1-5
clone size: NA

CDR3 protein: CASSQAGHNYGYTF
CDR3 DNA: TGTGCCAGCAGCCAAGCGGGACACAACTATGGCTACACCTTC
V gene: TRBV6-5
D gene: NA
J gene: TRBJ1-2
clone size: NA

CDR3 protein: CASSPRQGASTGELFF
CDR3 DNA: TGTGCCAGCTCACCGCGACAGGGGGCGAGCACCGGGGAGCTGTTTTTT
V gene: TRBV18
D gene: TRBD1
J gene: TRBJ2-2
clone size: NA

CDR3 protein: CASSLDGTGGESYGYTF
CDR3 DNA: TGCGCCAGCAGCTTGGACGGCACAGGGGGCGAGAGCTATGGCTACACCTTC
V gene: TRBV5-1
D gene: TRBD1
J gene: TRBJ1-2
clone size: NA

CDR3 protein: CASTLVPQQGNTEAFF
CDR3 DNA: TGTGCCAGCACCCTCGTCCCTCAACAGGGAAACACTGAAGCTTTCTTT
V gene: TRBV7-2
D gene: NA
J gene: TRBJ1-1
clone size: NA

CDR3 protein: CASSLGLWGGSGANVLTF
CDR3 DNA: TGCGCCAGCAGCTTGGGGCTTTGGGGGGGCTCTGGGGCCAACGTCCTGACTTTC
V gene: TRBV5-1
D gene: TRBD2
J gene: TRBJ2-6
clone size: once

CDR3 protein: CASGRTGTDTQYF
CDR3 DNA: TGTGCCAGCGGCCGGACAGGCACAGATACGCAGTATTTT
V gene: TRBV9
D gene: NA
J gene: TRBJ2-3
clone size: NA

CDR3 protein: CASRFIWGGEETQYF
CDR3 DNA: TGTGCAAGTCGCTTTATCTGGGGGGGAGAAGAGACCCAGTACTTC
V gene: TRBV12-2
D gene: NA
J gene: TRBJ2-5
clone size: NA

CDR3 protein: CASSLTRIVNTEAFF
CDR3 DNA: TGTGCCAGCAGCTTAACCCGAATAGTGAACACTGAAGCTTTCTTT
V gene: TRBV7-3
D gene: NA
J gene: TRBJ1-1
clone size: once

CDR3 protein: CATSRDPGTDTQYF
CDR3 DNA: TGTGCCACCAGCAGAGATCCCGGCACAGATACGCAGTATTTT
V gene: TRBV15
D gene: NA
J gene: TRBJ2-3
clone size: NA

CDR3 protein: CSVAPVNTEAFF
CDR3 DNA: TGCAGCGTTGCCCCGGTGAACACTGAAGCTTTCTTT
V gene: TRBV29-1
D gene: NA
J gene: TRBJ1-1
clone size: NA

CDR3 protein: CASSFRVSYEQYF
CDR3 DNA: TGTGCCAGCAGCTTCCGGGTTTCCTACGAGCAGTACTTC
V gene: TRBV21-1
D gene: NA
J gene: TRBJ2-7
clone size: NA

CDR3 protein: CASTPGQSYGYTF
CDR3 DNA: TGTGCCAGCACCCCGGGACAGAGCTATGGCTACACCTTC
V gene: TRBV2
D gene: TRBD1
J gene: TRBJ1-2
clone size: NA

CDR3 protein: CASRHTGGYGYTF
CDR3 DNA: TGTGCCAGCAGGCATACAGGGGGGTATGGCTACACCTTC
V gene: TRBV6-5
D gene: TRBD1
J gene: TRBJ1-2
clone size: NA